The source of this T cell receptor beta chain is a study of blood T cells in healthy people across ages. Concerning this clonotype itself: This clone may be a read error of a much larger clone one base away.

V was shortened by 6 bases and J by 2 bases, with 5 bases between the two germline ends. CDR3 size: 11 residues. Germline CDR1 and CDR2: SEHNR and FQNEAQ (reference sequence). Primers used in a second PCR of roughly 7 to 12 cycles were a sample-barcoded 5' primer and a J-beta primer mix. MiXCR was run by TCRdb on the 5' RACE reads, yielding one entry per CDR3 protein. The table shows roughly 1.5 million distinct CDR3 sequences, with about 42% occurring only once. This TCR was recovered from a woman aged 18-35 years in good health. The V call is TRBV7-9, the J call TRBJ2-7, with D unclear. The sample comprised blood. The CDR3 loop is CASRKTYEQYF. CDR3 nucleotide sequence: TGTGCCAGCAGGAAGACCTACGAGCAGTACTTC. Drawing the rest from reference TRBV7-9 and TRBJ2-7, the complete variable domain is DTGVSQNPRHKITKRGQNVTFRCDPISEHNRLYWYRQTLGQGPEFLTYFQNEAQLEKSRLLSDRFSAERPKGSFSTLEIQRTEQGDSAMYLCASRKTYEQYFGPGTRLTVT.